The 8 T cell receptor beta chains in this list originate from one sample, sequenced in a study of blood T cell repertoires in COVID-19 (dated by TCRdb to 2019 to 2021). Library generation was performed with the immunoSEQ multiplex PCR assay. This immuneACCESS table, as held by TCRdb, lists in-frame sequences with V and J called but not all clones. Of the missing ones, under half trace to an unresolved V gene in checked studies; the others have no known cause. The sample table shows about 110,000 clones, and more than 75% are seen once. The ten largest clonotypes hold over 1.2% of the sample. Sequenced sample: peripheral blood. The receptors were gathered from a man between 35 and 55 years old with acute or convalescent COVID-19.

This CDR3 reads CASSSHSGPGHISQYF. The CDR3 DNA reads TGTGCCAGCAGCTCCCATAGCGGGCCCGGGCACATCTCGCAGTATTTT. The chain carries TRBV7-3 and TRBJ2-3; 7 bases match TRBD2. Trimming at V came to 4 bases and at J to 10 bases, leaving 17 bases not matched to a gene. There are 16 residues in the CDR3. Per the germline V gene, CDR1 is SGHTA and CDR2 is FQGTGA.

This clone occurred once. This CDR3 reads CASSYGSEQYF. CDR3 sequence (DNA): TGTGCCAGCAGTTACGGGAGCGAGCAGTACTTC. J is TRBJ2-7 and V is TRBV25-1, with TRBD2 as a possible D gene (6 bases). Trimming pared 5 bases from V and 6 bases from J, leaving 8 bases between. Germline V gene lookup returns CDR1 MGHDK and CDR2 SYGVNS. The CDR3 length is 11 residues.

The rearrangement links TRBV29-1 to TRBJ1-2; D may be TRBD1 (6 bases). CDR1 and CDR2 (germline): SQVTM, ANQGSEA. CDR3 length: 15 amino acids. V lost 7 bases and J 4 bases, leaving 22 bases between the germline ends. The CDR3 here is CSAGNYRAGGYGYTF. In nucleotides, the CDR3 is TGCAGCGCCGGAAACTACAGGGCTGGTGGCTATGGCTACACCTTC.

This clone was recorded a few times. This rearrangement joins TRBV11-2 to TRBJ2-7; TRBD2 agrees at 9 bases. The junction had 4 bases not matched to a gene; V was cut back by 0 bases and J by 4 bases. The CDR3 sequence is 15 residues long. The germline V gene encodes CDR1 SGHAT and CDR2 FQNNGV. This chain's CDR3 is CASSLELAGGYEQYF. CDR3 bases: TGTGCCAGCAGCTTAGAACTCGCGGGGGGGTACGAGCAGTACTTC.

The chain employs TRBV18 and TRBJ2-7; 9 nucleotides match TRBD2. The CDR3 is 13 residues long. The J segment lost 5 bases and the V segment lost 3 bases, leaving 2 bases of the junction unmatched. Germline lookup yields CDR1 KGHSH and CDR2 LQKENI. CDR3 DNA sequence: TGTGCCAGCTCACCGGGACTAGCCCACGAGCAGTACTTC. Protein sequence: CASSPGLAHEQYF. Complete variable domain (other parts from reference TRBV18 and TRBJ2-7): NAGVMQNPRHLVRRRGQEARLRCSPMKGHSHVYWYRQLPEEGLKFMVYLQKENIIDESGMPKERFSAEFPKEGPSILRIQQVVRGDSAAYFCASSPGLAHEQYFGPGTRLTVT.

The rearrangement joins TRBV5-1 to TRBJ1-6; D remains ambiguous. Trimming took 0 bases from V and 4 from J, leaving 11 bases between them. The CDR3 is 16 residues long. Germline V gene sequence: CDR1 SGHRS, CDR2 YFSETQ. DNA of the CDR3: TGCGCCAGCAGCTTGGGGTTGAGGAGTTATAATTCACCCCTCCACTTT. Translated: CASSLGLRSYNSPLHF.

A note on this clone: The sample holds other DNA sequences that translate to the same CDR3. The gene calls are TRBV28 and TRBJ2-7, with 14 bases identical to TRBD2. This CDR3 comprises 15 residues. Germline CDR1 reads MDHEN; CDR2 reads SYDVKM. J was trimmed by 3 bases and V by 5 bases; bases with no gene match: 3. The CDR3 sequence is CASSPGTSGSYEQYF. The CDR3 DNA reads as TGTGCCAGCAGTCCGGGGACTAGCGGGAGCTACGAGCAGTACTTC.

As regards this clone: Just one base apart from a much larger clone, this may be a read error. The rearrangement uses TRBV30 and TRBJ2-1; 9 bases are shared with TRBD2. This CDR3 has 15 residues. Germline assignment: CDR1 GTSNPN and CDR2 SVGIG (reference sequence). V trimming: 2 bases; J trimming: 8 bases; junction bases outside the gene matches: 10. CDR3 protein: CAWSYDFSGSDEQFF. For the CDR3, the DNA is TGTGCCTGGAGTTATGACTTTAGCGGGAGCGATGAGCAGTTCTTC.